This T cell receptor (beta chain) is drawn from a study of T cells in Graves' hyperthyroidism and ophthalmopathy. Study-wide findings and caveats: Progression to ophthalmopathy was predicted a median of roughly seven months early. Most thyroid clonotypes expanded above 0.001 appeared in blood too.

At least ten counts were recorded for this clonotype. Antigen specificity is unknown. The diagnostic basis comprised clinical symptoms, serum thyroxine and TRAb, thyroid ultrasound and orbital computed tomography. First hyperthyroidism diagnosis is when the blood sample was obtained, before any ophthalmopathy symptoms. The source material, RNA transcripts, was used to amplify TCR beta CDR3 regions. A first-round RT-PCR of the TCR CDR3 used the HTBI primer set. MiXCR, applied by TCRdb to the multiplex PCR reads, yields one record per CDR3 protein. The table shows under 300,000 distinct CDR3 sequences, with roughly 15% occurring only once. V shed 4 bases, J shed 10 bases, and the junction held 10 bases outside the gene matches. This CDR3 contains 13 residues. Per the germline V gene, CDR1 is GTSNPN and CDR2 is SVGIG (reference sequence).

Material for sequencing was blood. The chain couples TRBV30 to TRBJ2-1; 7 nucleotides match TRBD2. The receptor's source is a woman in her forties or fifties with Graves' hyperthyroidism that later progressed to Graves' ophthalmopathy. CDR3 region: CAWNLAGISEQFF. CDR3 in DNA: TGTGCCTGGAACTTAGCGGGTATCTCCGAGCAGTTCTTC.